The rows below give T cell receptor beta chains drawn from one sample of a study of T cell responses to AZD1222 COVID-19 vaccine. Sequencing used immunoSEQ multiplex PCR; TCRdb keeps in-frame clones, though not all of them. The sample records about 130,000 clones, around 90% being singletons. This specimen consisted of peripheral blood, obtained 28 days after the second AZD1222 dose. All receptors derive from an adult who received the AZD1222 COVID-19 vaccine. Both conserved end residues are trimmed from each CDR3.

v_call	cdr3_aa
TRBV12-5	ASGIHPGTSQSYNEQF
TRBV6-2/TRBV6-3	ASSPRGGDEQF
TRBV11-2	ASSLRRPYSGNTIY
TRBV5-4	ASSPGQLRSSGNTIY
TRBV7-6	ASSLGTGPEGGGELF
TRBV6-4	ASSDSWAPTDTQY
TRBV7-8	ASSSVGNEQY
TRBV29-1	SVARLLGTGGYT
TRBV29-1	SARDNYGYT
TRBV28	ASSVPWWPNTEAF
TRBV12-5	ASGLGVGTEAF
TRBV4-2	ASSQAGGPTDTQY
TRBV30	AWSQGAYNSPLH
TRBV6-5	ASSYFIDLWNRAAF
TRBV14	ASSHRTSGAGELF
TRBV9	ASSVGQPMNTEAF
TRBV7-9	ASSLGRGRGRFEQF
TRBV20-1	SATEGPLF
TRBV5-1	ASSRLARMGTYEQY
TRBV2	ASRNRDRNTEAF
TRBV7-9	ASSLFVGQGASEQY
TRBV7-9	ASSAQGNEKLF
TRBV4-1	ASSQPFPGLAGAGTGELF
TRBV16	ASSHPPANQPQH
TRBV2	ASSVTGYPYEQY
TRBV14	ASSLGLAPYEQY
TRBV3-1/TRBV3-2	ASSVGQGLEAF
TRBV11-2	ASRLVGETQY
TRBV5-1	ASSQGLAADTQY
TRBV12-3/TRBV12-4	ASSLAIDQPQH
TRBV3-1/TRBV3-2	ASSQEKNYGYT
TRBV9	ASSVAWGGEQY
TRBV3-1/TRBV3-2	ASSQTRGQGVSGNTIY
TRBV4-2	ASSHATSGSYNEQF
TRBV13	ASSVRDRANYGYT
TRBV2	ASSDRGRGTGELF
TRBV30	AWGRGLNTEAF
TRBV11-2	ASSHHRASGNTIY
TRBV7-8	ASSPRFTLGEREITGELF
TRBV27	ASSLHSVGSGNTIY
TRBV3-1/TRBV3-2	ASSRNRGGSSGRAYEQY
TRBV19	ASSIRQGARPTNYGYT
TRBV5-1	ASSLVGVGEGNQPQH